This TCR beta chain was sequenced in a study of blood T cell repertoires in COVID-19. The CDR3 is 14 amino acids. Germline V CDR1 and CDR2: MDHEN, SYDVKM. Trimming removed 2 bases from V and 4 bases from J, with 12 bases in between. How the authors handled the data: Estimation of nucleated cell counts relied on the amplification of reference gene primers. Only in-frame clones appear in the TCRdb table, and some are missing; sequencing was by immunoSEQ multiplex PCR. That table furnishes V, J and clone size, whereas the DNA furnished D and trimming. The repertoire includes about 120,000 clones, around 81% of them detected once, and 10% to 15% sits in the top ten.

This receptor was taken from a man in his 60s with acute or convalescent COVID-19. Sequences were obtained from peripheral blood. The genes are TRBV28 and TRBJ2-7; weak D call: TRBD2 (6 bases). CDR3 region: CASSLRAGTYEQYF. The CDR3 bases are TGTGCCAGCAGTTTACGGGCGGGAACATACGAGCAGTACTTC.